Included here is one T cell receptor (beta chain) sequence, with context. Profiling relied on immunoSEQ multiplex PCR, and the TCRdb table lists in-frame clones only, not all of them. The table records 8,500 to 13,000 clones, over 65% of them present only once. The CDR3 extends over 12 amino acids. Germline-derived CDR1 and CDR2 are MDHEN and SYDVKM. The ends were cut back, 9 bases at V and 3 bases at J, with 9 bases in the middle. The data were obtained in a study of somatic mutations in cytotoxic T cells in rheumatoid arthritis. V is TRBV28 and J is TRBJ1-5; D remains ambiguous. This receptor was obtained from an adult with rheumatoid arthritis. The sequencing sample was made of CD8+ T cells sorted from blood. The chain's CDR3 is CASSSDNQPQHF. CDR3 nucleotides: TGTGCCAGTTCCAGTGACAATCAGCCCCAGCATTTT.